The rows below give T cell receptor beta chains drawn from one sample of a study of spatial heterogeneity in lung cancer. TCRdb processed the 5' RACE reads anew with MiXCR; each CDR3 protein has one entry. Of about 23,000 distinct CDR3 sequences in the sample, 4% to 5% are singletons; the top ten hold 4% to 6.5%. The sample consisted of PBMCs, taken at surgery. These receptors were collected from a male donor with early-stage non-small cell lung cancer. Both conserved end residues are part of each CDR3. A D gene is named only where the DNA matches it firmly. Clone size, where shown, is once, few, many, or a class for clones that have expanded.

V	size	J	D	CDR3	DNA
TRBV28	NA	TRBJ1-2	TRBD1	CASTTAGTGFFGYTF	TGTGCCAGCACCACCGCCGGGACAGGGTTCTTCGGCTACACCTTC
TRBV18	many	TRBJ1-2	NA	CASSPGYLYGYTF	TGTGCCAGCTCACCTGGGTACCTCTATGGCTACACCTTC
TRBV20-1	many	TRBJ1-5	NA	CSAPTTLGGNQPQHF	TGCAGTGCTCCTACAACCTTGGGGGGCAATCAGCCCCAGCATTTT
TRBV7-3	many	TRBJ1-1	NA	CASSFLCPEAFF	TGTGCCAGCAGCTTTCTGTGCCCGGAAGCTTTCTTT
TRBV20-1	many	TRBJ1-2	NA	CSATNPFPGQGYTF	TGCAGTGCCACCAACCCGTTCCCCGGGCAAGGCTACACCTTC
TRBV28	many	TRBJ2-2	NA	CASSLVGTGELFF	TGTGCCAGCAGTTTGGTGGGAACCGGGGAGCTGTTTTTT
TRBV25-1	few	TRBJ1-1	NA	CASSITGDTEAFF	TGTGCCAGCAGTATAACTGGGGACACTGAAGCTTTCTTT
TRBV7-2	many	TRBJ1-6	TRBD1	CASSSQPRQGSSPLHF	TGTGCCAGCAGCTCCCAACCCCGACAGGGAAGTTCACCCCTCCACTTT
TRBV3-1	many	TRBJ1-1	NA	CASSIASVNTEAFF	TGTGCCAGCAGCATTGCGAGTGTTAACACTGAAGCTTTCTTT
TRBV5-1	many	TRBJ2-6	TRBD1	CASRQGTPGANVLTF	TGCGCCAGCAGACAGGGGACCCCTGGGGCCAACGTCCTGACTTTC
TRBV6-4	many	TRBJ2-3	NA	CATAGAGDTQYF	TGTGCCACCGCCGGGGCCGGAGATACGCAGTATTTT
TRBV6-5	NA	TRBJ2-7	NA	CASSWVAQSGHEQYF	TGTGCCAGCAGCTGGGTGGCGCAGTCGGGCCACGAGCAGTACTTC
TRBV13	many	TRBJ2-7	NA	CASSFNPGFSSYEQYF	TGTGCCAGCAGCTTTAATCCGGGTTTTAGCTCCTACGAGCAGTACTTC
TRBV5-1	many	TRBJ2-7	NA	CATSTGPGAYEQYF	TGCGCCACCAGTACCGGGCCTGGGGCCTACGAGCAGTACTTC
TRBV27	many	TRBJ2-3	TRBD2	CASSSLAGGKRGPDTQYF	TGTGCCAGCAGTTCACTAGCGGGAGGGAAACGGGGACCAGATACGCAGTATTTT
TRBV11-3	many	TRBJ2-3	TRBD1	CASSRTGGDTQYF	TGTGCCAGCAGCCGGACAGGAGGAGATACGCAGTATTTT
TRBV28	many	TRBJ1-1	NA	CASRSQEGGLAEAFF	TGTGCCAGCAGAAGTCAAGAGGGGGGGCTAGCTGAAGCTTTCTTT
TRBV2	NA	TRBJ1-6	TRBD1	CASSGGQGNSPLHF	TGTGCCAGCAGCGGGGGACAGGGGAATTCACCCCTCCACTTT
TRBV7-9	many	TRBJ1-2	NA	CASSLGGRGDYGYTF	TGTGCCAGCAGCTTAGGGGGACGGGGCGACTATGGCTACACCTTC
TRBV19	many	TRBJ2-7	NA	CASSIGPGDVTGQYF	TGTGCCAGTAGTATAGGTCCGGGAGATGTAACCGGGCAGTACTTC
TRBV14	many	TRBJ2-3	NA	CASSQVTGRTDTQYF	TGTGCCAGCAGCCAAGTCACAGGGCGCACAGATACGCAGTATTTT
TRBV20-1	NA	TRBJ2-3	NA	CSARDEGVSTDTQYF	TGCAGTGCTAGAGATGAAGGGGTTAGCACAGATACGCAGTATTTT
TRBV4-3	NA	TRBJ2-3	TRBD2	CASSRGTSGVLSTDTQYF	TGCGCCAGCAGCCGTGGGACTAGCGGGGTTCTAAGCACAGATACGCAGTATTTT
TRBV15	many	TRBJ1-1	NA	CATSRDGEAFF	TGTGCCACCAGCAGAGATGGTGAAGCTTTCTTT
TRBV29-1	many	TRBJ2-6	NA	CSVEAIPGANVLTF	TGCAGCGTTGAAGCCATACCTGGGGCCAACGTCCTGACTTTC
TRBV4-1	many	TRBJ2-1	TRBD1	CASSQGQGALNEQFF	TGCGCCAGCAGCCAGGGACAGGGGGCTTTGAATGAGCAGTTCTTC
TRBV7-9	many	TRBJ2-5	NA	CASSLGIPETQYF	TGTGCCAGCAGCTTAGGCATTCCGGAGACCCAGTACTTC
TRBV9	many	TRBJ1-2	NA	CASSVGTGDYGYTF	TGTGCCAGCAGCGTAGGAACGGGAGACTATGGCTACACCTTC
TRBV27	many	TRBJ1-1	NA	CASSFQQGVLSEAFF	TGTGCCAGCAGTTTTCAGCAAGGGGTCCTCTCTGAAGCTTTCTTT
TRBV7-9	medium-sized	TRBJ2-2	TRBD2	CASSSRRLAGVTGELFF	TGTGCCAGCAGCTCAAGGAGACTAGCGGGAGTAACCGGGGAGCTGTTTTTT
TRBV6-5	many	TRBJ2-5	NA	CASSSGGPQETQYF	TGTGCCAGCAGTTCCGGCGGCCCCCAAGAGACCCAGTACTTC
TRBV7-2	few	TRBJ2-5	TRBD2	CASSLSGVQETQYF	TGTGCCAGCAGCTTAAGCGGGGTTCAAGAGACCCAGTACTTC
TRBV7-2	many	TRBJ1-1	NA	CASSGPNTEAFF	TGTGCCAGCAGCGGACCGAACACTGAAGCTTTCTTT
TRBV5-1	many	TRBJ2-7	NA	CASSLMPGQGVEQYF	TGCGCCAGCAGCCTAATGCCCGGACAAGGGGTCGAGCAGTACTTC
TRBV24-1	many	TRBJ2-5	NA	CATSDFGETQYF	TGTGCCACCAGTGATTTTGGAGAGACCCAGTACTTC
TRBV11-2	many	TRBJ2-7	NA	CASSSPRSLEQYF	TGTGCCAGCAGCTCCCCGAGGAGTCTCGAGCAGTACTTC
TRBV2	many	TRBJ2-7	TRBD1	CASAGTGGHEQYF	TGTGCCAGCGCCGGGACAGGGGGCCACGAGCAGTACTTC
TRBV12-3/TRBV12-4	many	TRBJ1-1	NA	CASSLFTGNTEAFF	TGTGCCAGCAGTTTATTTACGGGAAACACTGAAGCTTTCTTT
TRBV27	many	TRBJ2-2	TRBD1	CASSFRQGANTGELFF	TGTGCCAGCAGTTTTCGGCAGGGGGCTAACACCGGGGAGCTGTTTTTT
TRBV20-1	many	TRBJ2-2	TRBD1	CSAPDRATAGELFF	TGCAGTGCGCCCGACAGGGCTACGGCCGGGGAGCTGTTTTTT
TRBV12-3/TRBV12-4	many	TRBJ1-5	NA	CASSLFVNQPQHF	TGTGCCAGCAGTTTATTTGTCAATCAGCCCCAGCATTTT
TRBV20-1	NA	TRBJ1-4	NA	CSARADLNEKLFF	TGCAGTGCTAGAGCGGACCTTAATGAAAAACTGTTTTTT
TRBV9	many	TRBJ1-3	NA	CASSVAGVSGNTIYF	TGTGCCAGCAGCGTAGCCGGGGTCTCTGGAAACACCATATATTTT
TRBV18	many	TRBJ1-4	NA	CASSAGQNEKLFF	TGTGCCAGCTCGGCCGGACAGAATGAAAAACTGTTTTTT
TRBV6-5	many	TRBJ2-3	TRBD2	CASSYSSSGRGTDTQYF	TGTGCCAGCAGTTACTCTTCAAGCGGGAGGGGCACAGATACGCAGTATTTT
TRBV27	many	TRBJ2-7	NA	CASSPGEGISYEQYF	TGTGCCAGCAGTCCAGGGGAGGGCATCTCCTACGAGCAGTACTTC
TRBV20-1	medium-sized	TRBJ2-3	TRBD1	CSATRDSSTDTQYF	TGCAGTGCAACACGGGACAGTAGCACAGATACGCAGTATTTT
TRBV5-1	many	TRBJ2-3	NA	CASSLELRGPTDTQYF	TGCGCCAGCAGCTTGGAATTGCGGGGCCCCACAGATACGCAGTATTTT
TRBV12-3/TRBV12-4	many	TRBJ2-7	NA	CASRPQGGDEQYF	TGTGCCAGCAGGCCTCAGGGGGGCGACGAGCAGTACTTC
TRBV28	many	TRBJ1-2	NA	CASSKGFTGKLNYGYTF	TGTGCCAGCAGCAAGGGGTTCACAGGGAAGCTTAACTATGGCTACACCTTC